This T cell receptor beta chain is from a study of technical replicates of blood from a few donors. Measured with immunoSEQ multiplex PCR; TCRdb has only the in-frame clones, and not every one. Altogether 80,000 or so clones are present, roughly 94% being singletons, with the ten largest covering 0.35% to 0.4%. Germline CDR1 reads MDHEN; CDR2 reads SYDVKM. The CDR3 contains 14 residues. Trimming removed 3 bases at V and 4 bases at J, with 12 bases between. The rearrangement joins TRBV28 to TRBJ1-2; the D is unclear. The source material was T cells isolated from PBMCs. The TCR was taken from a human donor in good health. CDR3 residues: CASSFKPRGYGYTF. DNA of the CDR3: TGTGCCAGCAGTTTCAAGCCTCGGGGCTATGGCTACACCTTC.